This is a list of T cell receptor beta chains from one sample in a study of blood T cell repertoires in COVID-19. Here immunoSEQ multiplex PCR was the method, and the copy in TCRdb shows in-frame clones only, minus some. The repertoire consists of about 220,000 clones, with roughly 84% occurring once and the leading ten covering roughly 3%. Sequenced: peripheral blood. These receptors all stem from a woman in her 30s who had recovered from COVID-19. The CDR3 runs from the conserved cysteine through the conserved F or W. A D gene is named only where the DNA matches it firmly. The size of a clone is reported for some rows only, either as once, few or many, or as a class for expanded clones.

CDR3 protein: CASSLQAERSGELFF
CDR3 DNA: TGTGCCAGCAGCTTACAGGCAGAACGGTCCGGGGAGCTGTTTTTT
V gene: TRBV7-3
D gene: NA
clone size: few
J gene: TRBJ2-2

CDR3 protein: CASSPTGASLDEQYF
CDR3 DNA: TGTGCCAGCAGTCCGACAGGGGCATCGTTAGACGAGCAGTACTTC
V gene: TRBV6-5
D gene: TRBD1
clone size: NA
J gene: TRBJ2-7

CDR3 protein: CASSLGRGTENSITYEQYF
CDR3 DNA: TGCGCCAGCAGCTTGGGTCGCGGCACCGAAAACTCCATAACCTACGAGCAGTACTTC
V gene: TRBV5-1
D gene: NA
clone size: NA
J gene: TRBJ2-7

CDR3 protein: CASSLDAGQGYHNEQFF
CDR3 DNA: TGTGCCAGCAGCTTAGATGCCGGGCAGGGCTATCACAATGAGCAGTTCTTC
V gene: TRBV7-6
D gene: NA
clone size: NA
J gene: TRBJ2-1

CDR3 protein: CASSEGTWEQFF
CDR3 DNA: TGTGCCAGCAGTGAGGGGACTTGGGAGCAGTTCTTC
V gene: TRBV6-1
D gene: NA
clone size: NA
J gene: TRBJ2-1

CDR3 protein: CASSFGGQGTNYGYTF
CDR3 DNA: TGTGCCAGCAGCTTTGGTGGACAGGGCACTAACTATGGCTACACCTTC
V gene: TRBV7-2
D gene: TRBD1
clone size: NA
J gene: TRBJ1-2

CDR3 protein: CASSESPGGGNTIYF
CDR3 DNA: TGTGCCAGCAGTGAGAGCCCAGGGGGAGGAAACACCATATATTTT
V gene: TRBV6-1
D gene: TRBD1
clone size: NA
J gene: TRBJ1-3

CDR3 protein: CASSRSGLNTEAFF
CDR3 DNA: TGTGCCAGCAGCCGGTCAGGGTTGAACACTGAAGCTTTCTTT
V gene: TRBV7-3
D gene: NA
clone size: few
J gene: TRBJ1-1

CDR3 protein: CASSVDGAGRDEQYF
CDR3 DNA: TGTGCCAGCAGCGTAGATGGGGCAGGGAGGGACGAGCAGTACTTC
V gene: TRBV9
D gene: TRBD2
clone size: few
J gene: TRBJ2-7

CDR3 protein: CASSLKRGQGDMNTEAFF
CDR3 DNA: TGCGCCAGCAGCCTTAAAAGAGGACAGGGAGATATGAACACTGAAGCTTTCTTT
V gene: TRBV5-1
D gene: TRBD1
clone size: NA
J gene: TRBJ1-1

CDR3 protein: CASSVTGGVYEQYF
CDR3 DNA: TGTGCCAGCAGTGTGACAGGGGGTGTGTACGAGCAGTACTTC
V gene: TRBV27
D gene: TRBD1
clone size: NA
J gene: TRBJ2-7

CDR3 protein: CASSWDRGLEAFF
CDR3 DNA: TGTGCCAGCAGCTGGGACAGGGGCCTTGAAGCTTTCTTT
V gene: TRBV5-6
D gene: TRBD1
clone size: few
J gene: TRBJ1-1

CDR3 protein: CASSSGTGGANVLTF
CDR3 DNA: TGTGCCAGCTCTAGCGGGACAGGTGGGGCCAACGTCCTGACTTTC
V gene: TRBV6-5
D gene: NA
clone size: NA
J gene: TRBJ2-6

CDR3 protein: CASSHLSGNQPQHF
CDR3 DNA: TGTGCCAGCAGCCACCTGAGCGGCAATCAGCCCCAGCATTTT
V gene: TRBV27
D gene: NA
clone size: NA
J gene: TRBJ1-5

CDR3 protein: CASSQSGSVTDTQYF
CDR3 DNA: TGCGCCAGCAGCCAAAGCGGGAGTGTCACAGATACGCAGTATTTT
V gene: TRBV4-1
D gene: TRBD2
clone size: NA
J gene: TRBJ2-3

CDR3 protein: CASSLGLAGVLSYNEQFF
CDR3 DNA: TGCGCCAGCAGTCTAGGACTAGCGGGAGTTTTGTCTTACAATGAGCAGTTCTTC
V gene: TRBV4-1
D gene: TRBD2
clone size: once
J gene: TRBJ2-1